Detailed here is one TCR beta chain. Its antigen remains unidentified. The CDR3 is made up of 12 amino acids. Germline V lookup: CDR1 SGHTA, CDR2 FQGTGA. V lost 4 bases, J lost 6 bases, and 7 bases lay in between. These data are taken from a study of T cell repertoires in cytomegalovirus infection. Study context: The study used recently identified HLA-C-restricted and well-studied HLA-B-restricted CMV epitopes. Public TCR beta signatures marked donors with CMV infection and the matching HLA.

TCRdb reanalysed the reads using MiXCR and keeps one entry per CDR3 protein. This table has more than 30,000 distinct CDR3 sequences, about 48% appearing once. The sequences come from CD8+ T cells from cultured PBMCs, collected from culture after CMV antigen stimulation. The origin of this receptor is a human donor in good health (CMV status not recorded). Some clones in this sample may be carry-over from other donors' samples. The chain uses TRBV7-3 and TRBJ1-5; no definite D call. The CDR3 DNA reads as TGTGCCAGCAGCTCCGACGGTCAGCCCCAGCATTTT. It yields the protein CASSSDGQPQHF.